This TCR beta chain was retrieved from a study of vaccination and CD4 T cells after COVID-19. Cultured CD4+ T-cell DNA underwent Oncomine TCR Beta short-read sequencing. TCRdb reprocessed the PCR reads via MiXCR and lists one record per CDR3 protein. The top ten clones hold approximately 11% of a sample with roughly 24,000 distinct CDR3 sequences, about 39% of them seen once. V gave up 3 bases and J gave up 1 base, with 12 bases separating them. The CDR3 is made up of 14 amino acids. The germline V gene encodes CDR1 DFQATT and CDR2 SNEGSKA (reference sequence). The sample's treatment: roughly 10-day PBMC culture with coronavirus spike peptide pools or control peptides (ViraFEST assay). A note on this clonotype: The target antigen is unknown.

The specimen was CD4+ T cells from blood, cultured in vitro. The origin of this receptor is a human donor who had recovered from COVID-19. The gene calls are TRBV20-1 and TRBJ1-1, with TRBD1 as a possible D gene (6 bases). CDR3: CSASPGQRNTEAFF. The CDR3 bases are TGCAGTGCTAGCCCCGGACAGCGGAACACTGAAGCTTTCTTT.